The clone carrying this TCR beta chain was detected ten times or more. Its antigen is not known. This sample is drawn from a study of response to subunit inactivated influenza vaccine. Regarding the study as a whole: Researchers suggested that each seasonal influenza vaccination recruits few new T cells.

TCRdb fed the RT-PCR reads into MiXCR, producing one record per CDR3 protein. The data show 250,000 to 350,000 distinct CDR3 sequences, with approximately 21% seen just once and 10% held by the top ten. The CDR3 loop spans 15 amino acids. V gave up 2 bases and J gave up 10 bases; unmatched junction bases: 11. Germline V gives CDR1 GTSNPN, CDR2 SVGIG (reference sequence). The clonotype was recovered from a man aged 45 to 70 who received an inactivated influenza vaccine. This material consisted of PBMCs from blood, taken about 20 months after vaccination. The V and J genes are TRBV30 and TRBJ1-6; 7 bases are shared with TRBD1. This CDR3 is CAWSLSGTVVSPLHF. In nucleotides, the CDR3 is TGTGCCTGGAGTCTTTCCGGGACAGTTGTGTCACCCCTCCACTTT.